Shown below are 12 T cell receptor beta chains from a single sample sequenced in a study of blood T cells in healthy people across ages (dated by TCRdb to the mid-2010s). Library creation used 5' RACE. These reads were obtained on an Illumina HiSeq 2500. A second 7 to 11 cycle PCR used a sample-barcoded 5' primer and a J-beta primer mix. The raw public reads went through TCRdb reprocessing: fastp at Q25, MiXCR clone calling, in-frame beta chains kept. Each CDR3 protein appears once, grouped with its most common genes and DNA. This sample comprises 1.2 million to 1.5 million distinct CDR3 sequences, 42% of them detected only once. The biggest ten clones account for roughly 7.9% of the sample. Sequencing was carried out using blood. These receptors came from a woman between 18 and 30 years old in good health.

This clonotype was observed a handful of times. The chain combines TRBV29-1 with TRBJ1-1; D is unresolved. In germline, CDR1 is SQVTM, CDR2 ANQGSEA. Trimming removed 4 bases at V and 1 base at J, with 7 bases between. The CDR3 runs to 12 residues. CDR3 in amino acids: CSVAQSNTEAFF. The CDR3 coding sequence is TGCAGCGTTGCTCAATCGAACACTGAAGCTTTCTTT.

This clonotype was detected a few times. DNA of the CDR3: TGTGCCAGTTGTCAGCTCGAGCAGCCCCAGCATTTT. It encodes CASCQLEQPQHF. The gene calls are TRBV6-6 and TRBJ1-5; D gene ambiguous. With 9 bases removed from V and 7 bases from J, the gap between germline ends came to 13 bases. This CDR3 has 12 residues. Per the germline V gene, CDR1 is MNHNY and CDR2 is SVGAGI (reference sequence).

The chain links TRBV6-1 to TRBJ2-1, with TRBD2 matching 7 bases. V lost 6 bases to trimming and J lost 3 bases; unmatched junction nucleotides: 17. This CDR3 spans 18 amino acids. Per germline, CDR1 MNHNS and CDR2 SASEGT. CDR3 residues: CASRDGVTRLAVYNEQFF. The CDR3 region has the DNA TGTGCCAGCAGGGATGGGGTGACTCGACTAGCCGTCTACAATGAGCAGTTCTTC.

This clonotype came up a few times. V gene TRBV20-1 combines with J gene TRBJ1-1; tentatively, D is TRBD1 (6 bases). This CDR3 is built from 16 residues. Germline V gene data show CDR1 as DFQATT and CDR2 as SNEGSKA (reference sequence). Trimming removed 0 bases from V and 0 bases from J, with 14 bases in between. CDR3 region: CSARDRGEGMNTEAFF. The DNA of the CDR3 is TGCAGTGCTAGAGATAGGGGGGAGGGTATGAACACTGAAGCTTTCTTT.

The chain recombines TRBV29-1 with TRBJ2-2; 9 bases are a match to TRBD1. CDR3 length: 16 amino acids. Germline V CDR1 and CDR2: SQVTM, ANQGSEA. The V segment lost 4 bases and the J segment 0 bases; nucleotides outside the gene matches: 6. This chain's CDR3 is CSVAGTGSSNTGELFF. As DNA, the CDR3 is TGCAGCGTTGCCGGGACAGGGTCTTCGAACACCGGGGAGCTGTTTTTT.

The chain links TRBV10-2 to TRBJ1-6; TRBD1 aligns across 7 bases. The germline gives CDR1 WSHSY, CDR2 SAAADI. The ends lost 7 bases at V and 6 bases at J; junction bases unmatched: 9. The CDR3 is made up of 15 amino acids. CDR3 in amino acids: CASNPVQGINSPLHF. DNA of the CDR3: TGCGCCAGCAATCCGGTACAGGGGATTAATTCACCCCTCCACTTT.

This clonotype has just a few counts. The V gene is TRBV20-1, the J gene TRBJ2-7, with 10 bases identical to TRBD1. CDR1 is DFQATT, CDR2 SNEGSKA, per germline (reference sequence). CDR3 size: 16 residues. Trimming took 1 base from V and 3 from J; bases not matched to a gene: 9. DNA for the CDR3: TGCAGTGCTAGAGGGGCCGGGACAGGGGACTTCTACGAGCAGTACTTC. It specifies CSARGAGTGDFYEQYF.

This clonotype showed up just a few times. J is TRBJ1-4 and V is TRBV15, with 9 bases aligning to TRBD1. V shed 5 bases and J 8 bases; nucleotides not matched to a gene: 12. This CDR3 is 16 amino acids long. Per germline, CDR1 LNHNV and CDR2 YYDKDF (reference sequence). CDR3 amino acids: CATSYTVGQGGEKLFF. Here the CDR3 DNA reads TGTGCCACCAGCTACACCGTGGGACAGGGCGGCGAAAAACTGTTTTTT.

With regard to this clonotype: Being one base from a much bigger clone, this may be a read error. This rearrangement joins TRBV5-1 to TRBJ2-5, with 10 bases that match TRBD2. CDR1 and CDR2 from the germline V gene are SGHRS and YFSETQ. This CDR3 spans 15 amino acids. CDR3 in DNA: TGCGCCGGCAGCCGGACTAGCGGAACTCAAGAGACCCAGTACTTC. This codes for CAGSRTSGTQETQYF.

In its sample, this clonotype was seen a few times. This chain uses TRBV4-1 with TRBJ1-4, with TRBD1 as a possible D gene (5 bases). In germline, CDR1 is MGHRA, CDR2 YSYEKL. With 1 base removed from V and 4 bases from J, the gap between germline ends came to 16 bases. The CDR3 loop spans 17 amino acids. CDR3 sequence reads: CASSQGGKGQINEKLFF. In DNA, the CDR3 is TGCGCCAGCAGCCAAGGCGGAAAGGGGCAAATTAATGAAAAACTGTTTTTT.

J is TRBJ1-4 and V is TRBV11-2; 7 bases map to TRBD1. The CDR3 sequence is 17 residues long. Germline V CDR1 and CDR2: SGHAT, FQNNGV. Germline trimming cut 4 bases from V and 5 bases from J; bases unmatched to any gene: 13. Written as DNA, the CDR3 is TGTGCCAGCAGCTCAATGTTAGGGGACAGCGGGAATGAAAAACTGTTTTTT. Amino acids: CASSSMLGDSGNEKLFF.

The chain couples TRBV6-1 to TRBJ2-1, with TRBD1 matching 9 bases. Germline V gene data show CDR1 as MNHNS and CDR2 as SASEGT. After removal of 5 bases from V and 10 bases from J, the junction contained 12 bases not matched to a gene. This CDR3 is 15 amino acids long. The CDR3 coding sequence is TGTGCCAGCAGTATCCGGGACAGGGTCCGAGGGGAGCAGTTCTTC. Protein product: CASSIRDRVRGEQFF.